The text below deals with one T cell receptor beta chain. CDR1 is MNHEY and CDR2 is SVGAGI in the germline V gene. CDR3 length: 15 residues. The V segment lost 6 bases and the J segment 5 bases; nucleotides outside the gene matches: 12. This sample was included in a study of blood T cell repertoires in COVID-19. About the research overall: Collection of acute and convalescent COVID-19 samples took place in the United States, Italy and Spain. T cells, B-cell-depleted T cells, or PBMCs provided the cDNA or gDNA that served as material.

Original analysis: Scientists estimated how many nucleated cells there were by amplifying reference gene primers. Produced via immunoSEQ multiplex PCR; TCRdb's table is partial and in-frame only. V, J and clone size are those of that table, while D and trimming were read from the DNA. The sample carries 90,000 to 120,000 clones, approximately 90% recorded once. Sequenced material: peripheral blood. The sequence was obtained from a woman in her twenties or thirties with acute or convalescent COVID-19. The chain links TRBV6-5 to TRBJ2-5; 7 bases align to TRBD2. CDR3 residues: CASSSTGGGKETQYF. The CDR3 DNA reads as TGTGCCAGCAGCTCGACCGGGGGAGGGAAGGAGACCCAGTACTTC.